This T cell receptor beta chain was observed in a study of shared clonotypes between healthy human individuals. Study-wide results and limits: Clonotype sharing among donors was expected to depend on sequencing depth.

Deep level was the assay's run setting. Libraries were prepared by immunoSEQ multiplex PCR; TCRdb keeps only in-frame clonotypes and omits some of them. This sample yields roughly 300,000 clones, of which roughly 70% are seen a single time; about 9.4% belongs to the top ten. V lost 4 bases and J lost 4, with 26 bases in between. Germline-derived CDR1 and CDR2 are SGHTA and FQGNSA. The CDR3 has 19 amino acids. Every contributor of samples was a Caucasian grown-up residing in Nashville, Tennessee. With respect to this clone: Its matching antigen is unknown.

The clonotype was recovered from a man aged 25-45 years in good health. Material for sequencing was memory CD4+ T cells sorted from blood. Regarding subset: CD45RA-negative fraction. The rearrangement uses TRBV7-2 and TRBJ2-1; D is perhaps TRBD1 or TRBD2 (7 bases each). CDR3 DNA: TGTGCCAGCAGCTCCCCGGGACAGTTCGGGCTAGCGGAGTACAATGAGCAGTTCTTC. Encoded protein: CASSSPGQFGLAEYNEQFF. The full variable domain, completed using reference TRBV7-2 and TRBJ2-1, is GAGVSQSPSNKVTEKGKDVELRCDPISGHTALYWYRQSLGQGLEFLIYFQGNSAPDKSGLPSDRFSAERTGGSVSTLTIQRTQQEDSAVYLCASSSPGQFGLAEYNEQFFGPGTRLTVL.